This T cell receptor (beta chain) was captured in a study of OX40 agonist ivuxolimab in advanced cancers. Describing the broader study: The costimulatory receptor OX40 (CD134) was targeted by ivuxolimab, a fully human IgG2 agonistic monoclonal antibody. Intravenous ivuxolimab was administered to patients every 2 weeks at six dose levels: 0.01, 0.1, 0.3, 1.5, 3 and 10 mg/kg. Of the roughly 50 dose-escalation patients, hepatocellular carcinoma was present in around 20, melanoma in approximately 15, renal cell carcinoma in 9 and head and neck cancer in 9. A male proportion of around 83% and a mean age of roughly 55 years, ranging from about 23 to 90, were recorded for the dose-escalation cohort. Patients were allowed to have had prior anti-PD-1, anti-PD-L1 or anti-CTLA-4 therapy, and around 41% of the dose-escalation patients had previously received checkpoint inhibitors. Partial responses occurred in three dose-escalation patients: two with cutaneous melanoma and one with hepatocellular carcinoma. The purpose of peripheral TCRbeta sequencing was to test whether ivuxolimab changed TCR sequence diversity and led to clonal T-cell expansion. The paper covers the monotherapy dose-escalation part of the phase I ivuxolimab trial, which included N ≈ 50 patients. Findings and caveats that apply to the study as a whole: Which antigens the clonally expanded peripheral T cells were specific for was not determined. On average, CD8+ T cells showed more expanded clones than CD4+ T cells after ivuxolimab. Low levels of normalized T-cell clonal expansion were also seen in some patients who did not respond. At doses of 0.1 to 3.0 mg/kg, clonal expansion of both CD4+ and CD8+ T cells in blood was seen between baseline and week 6. In partial responders in the 0.1-3.0 mg/kg groups, normalized peripheral clonal expansion was found to be among the lowest, especially among CD8+ T cells.

Patients with autoimmune disease history or receiving systemic immunosuppression were excluded from the trial. In every dose cohort, peripheral blood was drawn for TCR sequencing at baseline, cycle 4 day 1, and cycle 7 day 1. The samples were drawn from a first-in-human, open-label, multicenter phase I dose-escalation trial of ivuxolimab. The trial enrolled adults with locally advanced or metastatic head and neck squamous cell, hepatocellular, melanoma or renal cell carcinoma. Before TCR sequencing, CD4+ T cells and CD8+ T cells were sorted from peripheral blood as separate populations. CDR1 is given as MNHEY and CDR2 as SVGAGI, both from the germline V gene. Cut back by 3 bases and 4 bases, the V and J ends lie 16 bases apart. The CDR3 goes from the cysteine to the phenylalanine over 15 residues. The entry retains the CDR3 DNA only, 45 bases that are in frame from base 1. Regarding this clone: The antigen it recognizes is unknown. Base qualities are missing; no much larger clone stands one base away. Other DNA sequences of this sample code for an identical CDR3.

For sequencing of the TCRbeta CDR3 region, genomic DNA was extracted from the sorted cells. The immunoSEQ Assay was used for sequencing of TCRbeta CDR3 regions. The immuneACCESS repertoire file appears here via TCRdb, limited to in-frame rearrangements. These files lack a portion of the clones; in checked studies, under half of the deficit traces to unresolved V genes, and the cause of the others is not known. The sample contains over 55,000 clones, approximately 86% of them found a single time. Of the sample, more than 3% is held by the ten largest clones. The sequencing used CD4+ or CD8+ T cells sorted from blood, collected in a trial of the OX40 agonist ivuxolimab. The sequence was obtained from an adult with an advanced solid tumor such as melanoma, head and neck, liver or kidney cancer. The V and J genes are TRBV6-5 and TRBJ2-7; the D gene is perhaps TRBD1, from 6 matching bases. This receptor has the CDR3 CASSYSQGPPYEQYF. The sequenced DNA is TGTGCCAGCAGTTATTCTCAGGGGCCTCCTTACGAGCAGTACTTC.